This entry describes one TCR beta chain. What this receptor recognizes is not known. The record has no base qualities; no much larger clone is one base away. This entry comes from a study of blood T cells in healthy people across ages (dated by TCRdb to about 2015). Study-level background: In model experiments, template switching captured roughly one uniquely barcoded TCR beta cDNA molecule for every two T cells. Age-related changes in TCR beta repertoire diversity were measured in the study by deep sequencing normalized with unique cDNA molecular identifiers. The donors were split into four age groups: young (average about 16 years), middle-aged (more than 35), aged (over 55) and long-lived (over 75). To avoid experimental bias, donors of different ages were spread randomly across the sequencing lanes. Two additional independent replicas of 1 million unique cDNA reads from the same blood draw were analyzed for two donors (one aged 18 to 30 and one aged 80 or older).

The approximately 41 donors, aged about 6 to 100 years, were systemically healthy Caucasian individuals from Russia. Approximately 9.3 milliliters of peripheral blood were collected from each donor into EDTA-treated Vacutainer tubes. Ficoll-Paque density-gradient centrifugation was used to isolate PBMCs, with at least 7 million obtained per sample. Trizol reagent was used to extract total RNA from PBMCs, with at least 5.5 micrograms per sample. Naive CD45RAhigh/CD27high T cell percentages were measured by flow cytometry on a PBMC aliquot from every donor. Libraries were built with 5' RACE. Sequencing instrument: Illumina HiSeq 2500. The second PCR ran for roughly 7 to 12 cycles and used a J-beta primer mix along with a sample-barcoded 5' primer. A template-switch 5' adaptor carrying 12 random nucleotides introduced a unique molecular identifier onto each TCR beta cDNA molecule. At least 3 million CDR3-containing paired-end reads were obtained from each sample. The Mint cDNA synthesis kit, primed by a TRBC-specific oligonucleotide, was used to synthesize first-strand cDNA from all RNA. After uracil-DNA glycosylase treatment, a first 18-cycle PCR used universal primers M1SS and BC2_uni_R on all cDNA. Concerning the study's data processing: For normalization, 1 million high-quality reads were randomly selected from each sample, with every read carrying a distinct molecular identifier. Instead of being binned into consensus sequences, reads that shared molecular identifiers were thrown out. MiTCR, run with a Q25 quality threshold and the strictest error-elimination algorithm, handled CDR3 identification, clonotype clustering and error correction. A nonparametric unseen species model with Euler transformation was used to estimate a lower bound on total TCR beta diversity. TCRdb applied fastp at Q25 and MiXCR to the public reads, then kept only in-frame beta chains. CDR3 protein duplicates are merged, each entry listing the most common genes and DNA. The V and J calls here are based on TCRdb, not the publication. This sample is represented by 1.4 million to 1.5 million distinct CDR3 sequences; approximately 42% of them were singletons. The ten largest clones represent 6.5% to 10% of the sample.

The full study reports these points: Bulk unsorted PBMC profiling prevented conclusive comparison of naive and antigen-experienced compartments. The CMV infection status of donors was not known, potentially confounding age-related changes in expanded clonotypes. A strong correlation was found between observed TCR beta diversity and the percentage of naive T cells measured by flow cytometry. Observed TCR beta diversity per million T cells fell roughly linearly with age, and a significant reduction was already apparent by age around 40. Total diversity estimates from one million sequenced T cells were considered lower bounds and underestimates. Compared with the aged group, the long-lived group had more naive CD4+ T cells, fewer expanded clones and increased TCR diversity, suggesting age selection.

CDR1 and CDR2 are read off the germline V gene as MGHRA and YSYEKL. V lost 3 bases and J lost 0 bases; the stretch between them is 13 bases long. The CDR3, from cysteine to phenylalanine, totals 16 residues. Solely the CDR3 DNA is kept, with 48 bases framed from the first base. The sequence came from a woman in her late teens or twenties in good health. The sample consisted of blood. This chain joins TRBV4-1 to TRBJ2-3, with TRBD2 as a weak D call on 6 bases. The DNA sequence is TGCGCCAGCAGCCAGCATTCCGGGACTAGCACAGATACGCAGTATTTT. Translated, it gives CASSQHSGTSTDTQYF.